This T cell receptor (beta chain) was identified in a study of blood T cell repertoires in COVID-19. V lost 4 bases and J 10 bases, leaving 26 bases between the germline ends. CDR1 and CDR2 from the germline V gene are MNHEY and SMNVEV (reference sequence). This CDR3 has 18 amino acids. The assay was immunoSEQ multiplex PCR, and TCRdb's table has in-frame clones only and misses some. The sample yields more than 35,000 clones, 80% seen once. The sequenced material came from peripheral blood. This sequence originates from an older woman with acute or convalescent COVID-19. V gene TRBV27 combines with J gene TRBJ1-6; D might be TRBD1 (5 bases). The CDR3 DNA follows: TGTGCCAGCAGTTGGGGCCTCTCTATAGGTAGGATTAGGTCACCCCTCCACTTT. Protein product: CASSWGLSIGRIRSPLHF.